The 8 T cell receptor beta chains below were found in one sample sequenced in a study of cytomegalovirus exposure and HLA in healthy donors. Amplification used 60 Vbeta primers and 13 Jbeta primers. The repertoire was sequenced with immunoSEQ multiplex PCR; TCRdb's copy has only in-frame clones and lacks some. Among about 140,000 clones listed, 70% to 75% were seen once. Specimen: PBMCs. The receptor set was obtained from a woman aged 25-40 years in good health and CMV-seronegative.

This sequence joins TRBV19 and TRBJ1-1; 9 bases agree with TRBD1. V lost 2 bases and J lost 6; bases outside the gene matches: 10. CDR3 size: 16 residues. Germline assignment: CDR1 LNHDA and CDR2 SQIVND (reference sequence). CDR3 in amino acids: CASSIRGDRGKAEAFF. The CDR3 region has the DNA TGTGCCAGTAGTATAAGGGGAGACAGGGGGAAGGCTGAAGCTTTCTTT.

The gene calls are TRBV14 and TRBJ1-1, with 8 bases fitting TRBD1. CDR1 and CDR2 from the germline V gene are SGHDN and FVKESK. The V and J ends lost 1 base and 11 bases, in that order; junction bases with no gene match: 12. This CDR3 has 15 amino acids. This CDR3 reads CASSQADRGRARAFF. The CDR3 DNA reads TGTGCCAGCAGCCAAGCCGACAGGGGCAGGGCGAGGGCTTTCTTT. The variable domain in full, completed from reference TRBV14 and TRBJ1-1, reads EAGVTQFPSHSVIEKGQTVTLRCDPISGHDNLYWYRRVMGKEIKFLLHFVKESKQDESGMPNNRFLAERTGGTYSTLKVQPAELEDSGVYFCASSQADRGRARAFFGQGTRLTVV.

In this sample, this clone turned up a few times. J is TRBJ2-3 and V is TRBV5-6; 7 bases align to TRBD2. Germline V CDR1 and CDR2: SGHDT, YYEEEE. This CDR3 is built from 17 residues. V lost 5 bases, J lost 5 bases, and 17 bases stayed unmatched. CDR3 in DNA: TGTGCCAGCAGACCCGCGTCCGAGGGCGGGAGTGTAGATACGCAGTATTTT. It is translated as CASRPASEGGSVDTQYF.

The V and J genes are TRBV12-5 and TRBJ2-3; D gene unclear. Trimming left V 7 bases short and J 4 bases short, with 9 bases between. Germline values: CDR1 LGHNT, CDR2 FRNRAP. CDR3 length: 12 amino acids. This chain's CDR3 is CASAIAADTQYF. CDR3 DNA sequence: TGTGCTAGTGCTATTGCGGCAGATACGCAGTATTTT.

CDR3 sequence: CASSLDFRAYGYTF. CDR3 nucleotide sequence: TGTGCCAGCAGTTTGGACTTCAGAGCATATGGCTACACCTTC. This rearrangement joins TRBV6-5 to TRBJ1-2, with D hard to call. This CDR3 has 14 amino acids. V was clipped by 4 bases and J by 5 bases, with 14 bases between them. The V gene's germline CDR1 is MNHEY and CDR2 SVGAGI.

This clone was recorded only once. The gene calls are TRBV7-3 and TRBJ2-1, with 11 nucleotides matching TRBD2. Trimming at V came to 4 bases and at J to 4 bases, leaving 3 bases not matched to a gene. From germline, CDR1 is SGHTA and CDR2 FQGTGA. CDR3 length: 15 residues. CDR3 in amino acids: CASSSGTSGYNEQFF. In DNA, the CDR3 is TGTGCCAGCAGCTCCGGGACTAGCGGATACAATGAGCAGTTCTTC.

The rearrangement joins TRBV10-1 to TRBJ2-7, with 7 bases aligning to TRBD1. The CDR3 loop spans 13 amino acids. V was pared by 10 bases and J by 2 bases, with 8 bases of the junction left unmatched. Germline V gene sequence: CDR1 WNHNN, CDR2 SYGVQD (reference sequence). The CDR3 region is CATLGQPPYEQYV. Written as DNA, the CDR3 is TGCGCCACCTTGGGACAGCCACCCTACGAGCAGTACGTC.

In its sample, this clone was seen a few times. This chain connects TRBV28 to TRBJ2-7; D perhaps matches TRBD2 (6 bases). Trimming cost V 2 bases and J 0 bases, with 17 bases left between them. From germline, CDR1 is MDHEN and CDR2 SYDVKM. This CDR3 is built from 17 residues. The CDR3 reads CASSLRALASSSYEQYF. Written as DNA, the CDR3 is TGTGCCAGCAGTTTACGGGCCCTAGCGTCGAGCTCCTACGAGCAGTACTTC.